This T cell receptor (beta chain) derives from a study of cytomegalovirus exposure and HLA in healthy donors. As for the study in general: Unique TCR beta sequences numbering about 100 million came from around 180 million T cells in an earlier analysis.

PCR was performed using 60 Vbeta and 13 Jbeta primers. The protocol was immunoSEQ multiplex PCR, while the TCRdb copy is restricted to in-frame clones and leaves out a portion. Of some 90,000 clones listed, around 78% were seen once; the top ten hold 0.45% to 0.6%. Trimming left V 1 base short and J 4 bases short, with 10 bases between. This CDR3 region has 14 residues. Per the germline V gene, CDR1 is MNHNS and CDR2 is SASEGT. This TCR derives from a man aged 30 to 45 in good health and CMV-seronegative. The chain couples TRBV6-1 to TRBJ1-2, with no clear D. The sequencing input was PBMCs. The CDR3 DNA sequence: TGTGCCAGCAGTGAAGTCTGGCTCAGCTATGGCTACACCTTC. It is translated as CASSEVWLSYGYTF.